The rows below give T cell receptor beta chains drawn from one sample of a study of blood T cell repertoires in COVID-19. Here immunoSEQ multiplex PCR was the method, and the copy in TCRdb shows in-frame clones only, minus some. The data contain 150,000 to 200,000 clones, more than 80% of them singletons. Material for sequencing was PBMCs or T cells enriched from blood (not recorded which). The receptors were sampled from a woman aged 18-29 years who had recovered from COVID-19. The CDR3 runs from the conserved cysteine through the conserved F or W. D genes are given only for firm matches. Clone size, where shown, is once, few, many, or a class for clones that have expanded.

CDR3aa: CASRTGEISNEKLFF
CDR3nt: TGTGCCAGCCGGACAGGGGAAATCTCCAATGAAAAACTGTTTTTT
d_gene: TRBD1
abundance: once
j_gene: TRBJ1-4
v_gene: TRBV19

CDR3aa: CASSPSDPRGNQPQHF
CDR3nt: TGTGCCAGCTCACCATCCGACCCGAGGGGCAATCAGCCCCAGCATTTT
d_gene: .
abundance: once
j_gene: TRBJ1-5
v_gene: TRBV18

CDR3aa: CASSSGTGLYEQYF
CDR3nt: TGTGCCAGCAGTTCCGGGACAGGCCTCTACGAGCAGTACTTC
d_gene: TRBD1
abundance: .
j_gene: TRBJ2-7
v_gene: TRBV28

CDR3aa: CASSLLQGAMGYEQYF
CDR3nt: TGTGCCAGCAGTTTACTTCAGGGGGCGATGGGGTACGAGCAGTACTTC
d_gene: TRBD1
abundance: .
j_gene: TRBJ2-7
v_gene: TRBV28

CDR3aa: CAWRGPGIAGQPQHF
CDR3nt: TGTGCCTGGAGAGGGCCGGGAATAGCAGGTCAGCCCCAGCATTTT
d_gene: .
abundance: .
j_gene: TRBJ1-5
v_gene: TRBV30

CDR3aa: CASSLGTGTGELFF
CDR3nt: TGTGCCAGCAGCTTAGGGACAGGGACCGGGGAGCTGTTTTTT
d_gene: TRBD1
abundance: .
j_gene: TRBJ2-2
v_gene: TRBV7-3

CDR3aa: CASSLDLWSPYEQYF
CDR3nt: TGTGCCAGCAGCTTGGATCTTTGGAGCCCCTACGAGCAGTACTTC
d_gene: .
abundance: .
j_gene: TRBJ2-7
v_gene: TRBV5-4

CDR3aa: CSTSRGDTEAFF
CDR3nt: TGCAGCACCTCGCGGGGGGACACTGAAGCTTTCTTT
d_gene: .
abundance: .
j_gene: TRBJ1-1
v_gene: TRBV29-1

CDR3aa: CASSLLAGGSKEKLFF
CDR3nt: TGTGCCAGCAGTTTATTAGCTGGGGGGAGTAAAGAAAAACTGTTTTTT
d_gene: .
abundance: .
j_gene: TRBJ1-4
v_gene: TRBV27

CDR3aa: CASSQETFTVGTGHGYTF
CDR3nt: TGTGCCAGCAGCCAAGAAACGTTTACGGTCGGGACAGGGCATGGCTACACCTTC
d_gene: TRBD1
abundance: .
j_gene: TRBJ1-2
v_gene: TRBV3-1/TRBV3-2

CDR3aa: CASRAEMNTEAFF
CDR3nt: TGCGCCAGCAGGGCGGAGATGAACACTGAAGCTTTCTTT
d_gene: .
abundance: few
j_gene: TRBJ1-1
v_gene: TRBV5-1

CDR3aa: CASSVGYSGSGTGGDEQYF
CDR3nt: TGTGCCAGCAGCGTAGGGTATAGTGGGTCGGGGACAGGAGGCGACGAGCAGTACTTC
d_gene: TRBD1
abundance: .
j_gene: TRBJ2-7
v_gene: TRBV9

CDR3aa: CASSLEWGIAGEYNEQFF
CDR3nt: TGTGCCAGCAGCTTAGAATGGGGAATAGCGGGGGAGTACAATGAGCAGTTCTTC
d_gene: TRBD2
abundance: .
j_gene: TRBJ2-1
v_gene: TRBV11-2

CDR3aa: CASSVGGAQETQYF
CDR3nt: TGTGCCAGCAGCGTAGGTGGGGCCCAAGAGACCCAGTACTTC
d_gene: .
abundance: .
j_gene: TRBJ2-5
v_gene: TRBV9

CDR3aa: CASSGGTSADTQYF
CDR3nt: TGTGCCAGCAGTGGGGGGACTAGCGCAGATACGCAGTATTTT
d_gene: TRBD2
abundance: .
j_gene: TRBJ2-3
v_gene: TRBV6-4

CDR3aa: CASSVELGASEQYF
CDR3nt: TGTGCCAGCAGCGTAGAATTGGGGGCGAGTGAGCAGTACTTC
d_gene: .
abundance: .
j_gene: TRBJ2-7
v_gene: TRBV9

CDR3aa: CASSTGARTEAFF
CDR3nt: TGTGCCAGTAGTACAGGGGCGAGAACTGAAGCTTTCTTT
d_gene: .
abundance: .
j_gene: TRBJ1-1
v_gene: TRBV19

CDR3aa: CASTASKGGTGPNTEAFF
CDR3nt: TGTGCCAGCACCGCGTCGAAGGGGGGGACAGGACCTAACACTGAAGCTTTCTTT
d_gene: TRBD1
abundance: .
j_gene: TRBJ1-1
v_gene: TRBV9

CDR3aa: CASRHRGLNTEAFF
CDR3nt: TGTGCCAGTAGACACAGGGGTCTGAACACTGAAGCTTTCTTT
d_gene: TRBD1
abundance: .
j_gene: TRBJ1-1
v_gene: TRBV19

CDR3aa: CASSVTNTEAFF
CDR3nt: TGTGCCAGCTCAGTGACAAACACTGAAGCTTTCTTT
d_gene: .
abundance: .
j_gene: TRBJ1-1
v_gene: TRBV18

CDR3aa: CATSRVGQFNSPLHF
CDR3nt: TGTGCCACCAGCAGAGTGGGGCAGTTTAATTCACCCCTCCACTTT
d_gene: .
abundance: .
j_gene: TRBJ1-6
v_gene: TRBV15

CDR3aa: CASSLSARNYGYTF
CDR3nt: TGTGCCAGCAGTTTATCGGCCAGGAACTATGGCTACACCTTC
d_gene: .
abundance: .
j_gene: TRBJ1-2
v_gene: TRBV27

CDR3aa: CASSLTGGNTEAFF
CDR3nt: TGTGCCAGCAGCCTGACAGGGGGGAACACTGAAGCTTTCTTT
d_gene: TRBD1
abundance: .
j_gene: TRBJ1-1
v_gene: TRBV6-5

CDR3aa: CASSLAGTGNTGELFF
CDR3nt: TGTGCCAGCAGCTTGGCCGGGACAGGCAACACCGGGGAGCTGTTTTTT
d_gene: TRBD1
abundance: .
j_gene: TRBJ2-2
v_gene: TRBV5-6

CDR3aa: CASSPPPGNTEAFF
CDR3nt: TGTGCCAGTAGTCCTCCTCCAGGGAACACTGAAGCTTTCTTT
d_gene: .
abundance: .
j_gene: TRBJ1-1
v_gene: TRBV19

CDR3aa: CASSLGGYQPQHF
CDR3nt: TGTGCCAGCAGTTTAGGCGGCTATCAGCCCCAGCATTTT
d_gene: .
abundance: .
j_gene: TRBJ1-5
v_gene: TRBV27

CDR3aa: CASSSGQGQGNEQFF
CDR3nt: TGTGCCAGCAGCTCCGGACAGGGTCAAGGAAATGAGCAGTTCTTC
d_gene: TRBD1
abundance: .
j_gene: TRBJ2-1
v_gene: TRBV5-4

CDR3aa: CASSLDLFSASPLHF
CDR3nt: TGTGCCAGCAGCTTAGATCTTTTCTCAGCGTCACCCCTCCACTTT
d_gene: .
abundance: few
j_gene: TRBJ1-6
v_gene: TRBV11-2

CDR3aa: CAISKTGSTNEKLFF
CDR3nt: TGTGCCATCAGCAAAACAGGGTCAACTAATGAAAAACTGTTTTTT
d_gene: .
abundance: .
j_gene: TRBJ1-4
v_gene: TRBV10-3

CDR3aa: CASSYSSGGEQYF
CDR3nt: TGTGCCAGCAGCTACTCTAGCGGGGGCGAGCAGTACTTC
d_gene: TRBD2
abundance: .
j_gene: TRBJ2-7
v_gene: TRBV5-4

CDR3aa: CASSVQGPNEQFF
CDR3nt: TGTGCCAGCAGCGTACAGGGCCCCAATGAGCAGTTCTTC
d_gene: .
abundance: .
j_gene: TRBJ2-1
v_gene: TRBV5-6

CDR3aa: CASYSPAVNYGYTF
CDR3nt: TGTGCCAGCTACTCACCCGCGGTTAACTATGGCTACACCTTC
d_gene: .
abundance: .
j_gene: TRBJ1-2
v_gene: TRBV6-5

CDR3aa: CASSRPPGQSRGKAFF
CDR3nt: TGTGCCAGCAGTCGACCACCGGGACAGTCGAGAGGGAAAGCTTTCTTT
d_gene: TRBD1
abundance: .
j_gene: TRBJ1-1
v_gene: TRBV6-6

CDR3aa: CASSQVSGFSPLHF
CDR3nt: TGTGCCAGCAGCCAAGTGTCGGGGTTTTCACCCCTCCACTTT
d_gene: .
abundance: .
j_gene: TRBJ1-6
v_gene: TRBV3-1/TRBV3-2

CDR3aa: CASSPSQETQYF
CDR3nt: TGTGCCAGCAGCCCGTCCCAAGAGACCCAGTACTTC
d_gene: .
abundance: .
j_gene: TRBJ2-5
v_gene: TRBV12-3/TRBV12-4

CDR3aa: CSASLAGLAKNIQYF
CDR3nt: TGCAGTGCTAGTCTGGCGGGGCTAGCCAAAAACATTCAGTACTTC
d_gene: .
abundance: once
j_gene: TRBJ2-4
v_gene: TRBV20-1

CDR3aa: CASSPQGEFNQPQHF
CDR3nt: TGTGCCAGCTCACCCCAGGGGGAATTTAATCAGCCCCAGCATTTT
d_gene: TRBD1
abundance: .
j_gene: TRBJ1-5
v_gene: TRBV18

CDR3aa: CASSPSGQGHTIYF
CDR3nt: TGTGCCAGCAGCCCCTCGGGACAGGGGCACACCATATATTTT
d_gene: TRBD1
abundance: .
j_gene: TRBJ1-3
v_gene: TRBV6-5

CDR3aa: CASSPRRDRGENTF
CDR3nt: TGTGCCAGCAGCCCGAGGAGGGACAGGGGCGAGAACACCTTC
d_gene: TRBD1
abundance: .
j_gene: TRBJ1-2
v_gene: TRBV13

CDR3aa: CASSHMSGGATDTQYF
CDR3nt: TGCGCCAGCAGCCACATGTCGGGGGGGGCTACAGATACGCAGTATTTT
d_gene: TRBD2
abundance: once
j_gene: TRBJ2-3
v_gene: TRBV4-1

CDR3aa: CASRETGGGGDYEQYF
CDR3nt: TGCGCCAGCAGGGAAACCGGGGGAGGGGGTGACTACGAGCAGTACTTC
d_gene: .
abundance: .
j_gene: TRBJ2-7
v_gene: TRBV4-1

CDR3aa: CAIPGQKNTGELFF
CDR3nt: TGTGCCATACCCGGACAGAAAAACACCGGGGAGCTGTTTTTT
d_gene: .
abundance: .
j_gene: TRBJ2-2
v_gene: TRBV11-2

CDR3aa: CASSGSGAHLLGYTF
CDR3nt: TGTGCCAGCAGCGGGTCAGGGGCCCACTTACTTGGCTACACCTTC
d_gene: .
abundance: .
j_gene: TRBJ1-2
v_gene: TRBV5-8

CDR3aa: CASSPSPNYNEQFF
CDR3nt: TGTGCCAGCAGTCCCTCCCCTAACTACAATGAGCAGTTCTTC
d_gene: .
abundance: .
j_gene: TRBJ2-1
v_gene: TRBV27

CDR3aa: CASSTPRGRGGYTF
CDR3nt: TGTGCCAGCAGTACCCCCAGGGGGCGAGGAGGCTACACCTTC
d_gene: TRBD1
abundance: few
j_gene: TRBJ1-2
v_gene: TRBV6-5

CDR3aa: CASSSWTGGDYGYTF
CDR3nt: TGTGCCAGCAGTTCATGGACAGGGGGCGACTATGGCTACACCTTC
d_gene: TRBD1
abundance: .
j_gene: TRBJ1-2
v_gene: TRBV28

CDR3aa: CASRTDRTYNEQFF
CDR3nt: TGTGCCAGCAGGACGGACAGAACTTACAATGAGCAGTTCTTC
d_gene: .
abundance: .
j_gene: TRBJ2-1
v_gene: TRBV7-9

CDR3aa: CASSQGPSGGTGELFF
CDR3nt: TGTGCCAGCAGCCAAGGCCCTAGCGGGGGAACCGGGGAGCTGTTTTTT
d_gene: TRBD2
abundance: .
j_gene: TRBJ2-2
v_gene: TRBV3-1/TRBV3-2

CDR3aa: CASRGQPNYGYTF
CDR3nt: TGTGCCAGTAGGGGACAGCCTAACTATGGCTACACCTTC
d_gene: TRBD1
abundance: .
j_gene: TRBJ1-2
v_gene: TRBV19

CDR3aa: CASSQSQGYTF
CDR3nt: TGTGCCAGCAGCCAATCACAGGGCTACACCTTC
d_gene: .
abundance: once
j_gene: TRBJ1-2
v_gene: TRBV3-1/TRBV3-2

CDR3aa: CSPRQGVTEAFF
CDR3nt: TGCAGCCCGCGACAGGGAGTCACTGAAGCTTTCTTT
d_gene: TRBD1
abundance: .
j_gene: TRBJ1-1
v_gene: TRBV29-1

CDR3aa: CASSHRGMTEAFF
CDR3nt: TGTGCCAGCAGCCATAGGGGTATGACTGAAGCTTTCTTT
d_gene: .
abundance: .
j_gene: TRBJ1-1
v_gene: TRBV3-1/TRBV3-2

CDR3aa: CASSSTENSPLHF
CDR3nt: TGTGCCAGCAGCTCGACAGAAAATTCACCCCTCCACTTT
d_gene: .
abundance: .
j_gene: TRBJ1-6
v_gene: TRBV11-1

CDR3aa: CASSKGLLAEKLFF
CDR3nt: TGTGCCAGTAGCAAGGGACTTTTAGCTGAAAAACTGTTTTTT
d_gene: .
abundance: .
j_gene: TRBJ1-4
v_gene: TRBV19

CDR3aa: CASSVGWRDSNSPLHF
CDR3nt: TGTGCCAGCAGCGTAGGATGGCGGGACAGCAATTCACCCCTCCACTTT
d_gene: TRBD1
abundance: .
j_gene: TRBJ1-6
v_gene: TRBV9

CDR3aa: CATQSGGAETQYF
CDR3nt: TGTGCCACCCAAAGCGGGGGGGCAGAGACCCAGTACTTC
d_gene: TRBD2
abundance: .
j_gene: TRBJ2-5
v_gene: TRBV24-1